The T cell receptor beta chain under discussion was sequenced for a study of shared clonotypes between healthy human individuals. The ends were cut back, 5 bases at V and 7 bases at J, with 8 bases in the middle. Germline lookup yields CDR1 MNHNS and CDR2 SASEGT. The CDR3 consists of 11 residues. Clones were sequenced by immunoSEQ multiplex PCR, and TCRdb holds only the in-frame ones, with some missing. The table lists about 2.4 million clones, around nine tenths of them singletons, with about 0.13% in the top ten. The source of this sequence is a man younger than 35 in good health. The sequencing sample was made of naive CD4+ T cells sorted from blood. Subset indicated: CD45RA+ positively selected. The chain links TRBV6-1 to TRBJ1-2; D is undetermined. The CDR3 DNA sequence: TGTGCCAGCAGTTATGGTAGTGGCTACACCTTC. Amino acid sequence: CASSYGSGYTF.